These T cell receptor beta chains were read from a single sample in a study of blood T cell repertoires in COVID-19. TCRdb's table, derived via immunoSEQ multiplex PCR, lists solely in-frame clones and lacks some. The sample holds 110,000 to 150,000 clones; 87% are singletons and the top ten take roughly 12%. The sequencing input was PBMCs or T cells enriched from blood (not recorded which). These receptors were obtained from a man between 60 and 70 years old who had recovered from COVID-19. Each CDR3 is given with its conserved first and last residue.

V gene: TRBV6-5; J gene: TRBJ2-1; CDR3 protein: CASSYRDFTYNEQFF
V gene: TRBV18; J gene: TRBJ1-1; CDR3 protein: CASSPPGLGRGTEAFF
V gene: TRBV29-1; J gene: TRBJ1-3; CDR3 protein: CSVVKGAGNTIYF
V gene: TRBV18; J gene: TRBJ2-5; CDR3 protein: CASQAGTQETQYF
V gene: TRBV12-3/TRBV12-4; J gene: TRBJ2-5; CDR3 protein: CASSLRETQYF
V gene: TRBV30; J gene: TRBJ2-7; CDR3 protein: CACATSGSSYEQYF
V gene: TRBV7-9; J gene: TRBJ2-7; CDR3 protein: CASSLDRGFYEQYF
V gene: TRBV30; J gene: TRBJ1-2; CDR3 protein: CAWARSQGLGYTF
V gene: TRBV5-4; J gene: TRBJ2-2; CDR3 protein: CASSARGNTGELFF
V gene: TRBV19; J gene: TRBJ2-1; CDR3 protein: CASRDRGRDEQFF
V gene: TRBV6-1; J gene: TRBJ2-4; CDR3 protein: CASSELTGQSKNIQYF
V gene: TRBV18; J gene: TRBJ1-6; CDR3 protein: CASSPLGVRSPLHF
V gene: TRBV6-5; J gene: TRBJ2-1; CDR3 protein: CASERGSVNEQFF
V gene: TRBV10-3; J gene: TRBJ2-7; CDR3 protein: CATQGVLYEQYF
V gene: TRBV28; J gene: TRBJ1-1; CDR3 protein: CASSPPGFEAFF